Here is one T cell receptor beta chain with its context. Its antigen is not known. CDR1 and CDR2 (germline): SGHNT, YYREEE (reference sequence). This CDR3 is 15 amino acids long. V was pared by 4 bases and J by 2 bases, with 6 bases of the junction left unmatched. The data were obtained in a study of cytomegalovirus exposure and HLA in healthy donors. General study points: The study flagged some 170 TCR beta chains as cytomegalovirus-associated. Reports credit the classifier with highly specific, highly sensitive diagnosis of cytomegalovirus status. That first-cohort TCR clusters tended to co-occur in the roughly 130 validation repertoires was found in a later analysis.

Profiling relied on immunoSEQ multiplex PCR, and the TCRdb table lists in-frame clones only, not all of them. The top ten clones hold about a tenth of a sample with about 170,000 clones, around 92% of them seen once. The donors were members of the validation cohort, which comprised about 120 subjects and was separate from the first cohort of 666 subjects. The TCR originated in a young woman in good health and CMV-seropositive. The rearrangement links TRBV5-4 to TRBJ2-7, with 10 bases fitting TRBD2. The sequencing input was PBMCs. The CDR3 nucleotides are TGTGCCAGCAGCGCACTAGCGGGAAAGCCCTACGAGCAGTACTTC. It codes for CASSALAGKPYEQYF. Full variable domain (missing parts from reference TRBV5-4 and TRBJ2-7): ETGVTQSPTHLIKTRGQQVTLRCSSQSGHNTVSWYQQALGQGPQFIFQYYREEENGRGNFPPRFSGLQFPNYSSELNVNALELDDSALYLCASSALAGKPYEQYFGPGTRLTVT.